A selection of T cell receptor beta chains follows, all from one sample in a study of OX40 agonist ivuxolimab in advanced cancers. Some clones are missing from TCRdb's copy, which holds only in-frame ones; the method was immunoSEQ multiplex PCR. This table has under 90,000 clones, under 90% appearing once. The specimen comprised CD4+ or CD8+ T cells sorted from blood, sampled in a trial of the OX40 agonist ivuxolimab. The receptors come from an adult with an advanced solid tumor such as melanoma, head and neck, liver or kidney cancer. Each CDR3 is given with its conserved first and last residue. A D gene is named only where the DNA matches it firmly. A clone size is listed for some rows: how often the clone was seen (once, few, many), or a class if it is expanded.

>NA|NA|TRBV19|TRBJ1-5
TGTGCCAGTTCTACGGGGGGCATGAGCAATCAGCCCCAGCATTTT
CASSTGGMSNQPQHF
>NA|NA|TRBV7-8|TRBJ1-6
TGTGCCAGCAGCTTTCAGGGCTCCTATAATTCACCCCTCCACTTT
CASSFQGSYNSPLHF
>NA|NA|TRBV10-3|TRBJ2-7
TGTGCCATCAGTCCCCATGATGGCCTCCAGTACGAGCAGTACTTC
CAISPHDGLQYEQYF
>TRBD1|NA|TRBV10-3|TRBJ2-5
TGTGCCATCAGCCGAAACCAGGGGGCAGAGGAGACCCAGTACTTC
CAISRNQGAEETQYF
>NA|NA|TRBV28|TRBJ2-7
TGTGCCAGCAATCCAGGGAGCTCCTACGAGCAGTACTTC
CASNPGSSYEQYF
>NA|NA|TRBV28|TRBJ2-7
TGTGCCAGCAGTTCCCGGGACGGAAAATACGAGCAGTACTTC
CASSSRDGKYEQYF
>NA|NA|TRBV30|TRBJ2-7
TGTGCCGGAGCCGGGGCCTCCTACGAGCAGTACTTC
CAGAGASYEQYF
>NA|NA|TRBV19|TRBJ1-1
TGTGCCACCTCAGGGGTCATGAACACTGAAGCTTTCTTT
CATSGVMNTEAFF
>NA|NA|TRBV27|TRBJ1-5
TGTGCCAGCAGTTTATCAGACGCCGGGGGGGAAGGTCAGCCCCAGCATTTT
CASSLSDAGGEGQPQHF
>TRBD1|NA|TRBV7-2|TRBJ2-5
TGTGCCAGCAGCTCCGGACAGGGGGGGCAAGAGACCCAGTACTTC
CASSSGQGGQETQYF
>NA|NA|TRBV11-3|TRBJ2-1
TGTACTCTTGGGTGCGTTGAGCAGTTCTTC
CTLGCVEQFF
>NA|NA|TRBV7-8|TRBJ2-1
TGTGCCAGCAGCTTCCAGCGGGCAAACAATGAGCAGTTCTTC
CASSFQRANNEQFF
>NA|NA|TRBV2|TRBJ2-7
TGTGCCAGCAGTGGGTTGGGGGGCTTCACCTACGAGCAGTACTTC
CASSGLGGFTYEQYF
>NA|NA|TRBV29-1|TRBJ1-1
TGCAGCGTGGACAAGGGGAACACTGAAGCTTTCTTT
CSVDKGNTEAFF
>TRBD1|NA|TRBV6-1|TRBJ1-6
TGTGCCAGCAGTGAACCCCTGGGACAGGTCGGTGGGCCCCTCCACTTT
CASSEPLGQVGGPLHF
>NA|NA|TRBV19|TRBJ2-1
TGTGCCAGTAGTCCCAGACCCCCCAGTTGGGTAGGCTCCTACAATGAGCAGTTCTTC
CASSPRPPSWVGSYNEQFF
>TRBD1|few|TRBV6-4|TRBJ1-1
TGTGCCAGCAGTGACTCGGGACAGATGAACACTGAAGCTTTCTTT
CASSDSGQMNTEAFF
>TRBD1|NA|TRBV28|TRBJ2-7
TGTGCCAGCAGTCCCCACGTCCGGGACAGGGGCTACGAGCAGTACTTC
CASSPHVRDRGYEQYF
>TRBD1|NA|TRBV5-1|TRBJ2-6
TGCGCCAGCAGCCCGACACAGGGGGGTTACTCTGGGGCCAACGTCCTGACTTTC
CASSPTQGGYSGANVLTF
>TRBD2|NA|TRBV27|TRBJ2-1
TGTGCCAGCAGTTCGGCTAGCGGGAGCTTCAATGAGCAGTTCTTC
CASSSASGSFNEQFF
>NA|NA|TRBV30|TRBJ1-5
TGTGCCTGGAGTGTTCGAGGTTTCCGAAGCGATCAGCCCCAGCATTTT
CAWSVRGFRSDQPQHF
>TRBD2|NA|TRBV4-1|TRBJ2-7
TGCGCCAGCAGCCGCATAACTAGCGGGCCCGCCTACGAGCAGTACTTC
CASSRITSGPAYEQYF
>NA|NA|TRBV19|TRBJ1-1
TGTGCCAGTAGTCGGGACGGATGGGCCACTGAAGCTTTCTTT
CASSRDGWATEAFF
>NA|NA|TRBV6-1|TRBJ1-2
TGTGCCAGCAGTGAAATGTCAGGGACCTATGGCTACACCTTC
CASSEMSGTYGYTF
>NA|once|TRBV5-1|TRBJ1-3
TGCGCCAGCAGCTCCGAGCCCGTAACAGGGCTCGCCTCTGGAAACACCATATATTTT
CASSSEPVTGLASGNTIYF
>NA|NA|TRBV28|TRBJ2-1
TGTGCCAGCAGTCTCATAGCGGCACAGGGGAATGAGCAGTTCTTC
CASSLIAAQGNEQFF
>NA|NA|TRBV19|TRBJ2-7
TGTGCCAGTAGTATACGCCCGGGTCGGGACCCCTCGGGGGAGCAGTACTTC
CASSIRPGRDPSGEQYF
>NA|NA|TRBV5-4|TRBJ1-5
TGTGCCAGCAGCTTGGGTCAAAATCAGCCCCAGCATTTT
CASSLGQNQPQHF
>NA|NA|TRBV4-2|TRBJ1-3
TGTGCCAGCAGCCAAGATCGAGTATCGGATCGGGAGCTAAACACCATATATTTT
CASSQDRVSDRELNTIYF
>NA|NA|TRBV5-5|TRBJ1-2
TGTGCCAGCAGCCGTGTCGACAGAGGCGAAGGCTACACCTTC
CASSRVDRGEGYTF